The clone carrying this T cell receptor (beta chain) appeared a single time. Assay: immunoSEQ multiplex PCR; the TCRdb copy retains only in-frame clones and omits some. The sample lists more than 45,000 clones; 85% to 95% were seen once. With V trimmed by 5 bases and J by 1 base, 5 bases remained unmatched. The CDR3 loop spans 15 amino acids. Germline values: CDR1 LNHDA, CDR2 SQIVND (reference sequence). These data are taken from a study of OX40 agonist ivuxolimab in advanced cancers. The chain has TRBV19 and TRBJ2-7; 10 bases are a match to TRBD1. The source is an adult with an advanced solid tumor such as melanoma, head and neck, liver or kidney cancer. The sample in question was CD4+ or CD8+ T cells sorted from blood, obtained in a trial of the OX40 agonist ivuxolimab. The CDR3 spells CASSAGQGPSYEQYF. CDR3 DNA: TGTGCCAGTAGTGCGGGACAGGGGCCTTCCTACGAGCAGTACTTC.